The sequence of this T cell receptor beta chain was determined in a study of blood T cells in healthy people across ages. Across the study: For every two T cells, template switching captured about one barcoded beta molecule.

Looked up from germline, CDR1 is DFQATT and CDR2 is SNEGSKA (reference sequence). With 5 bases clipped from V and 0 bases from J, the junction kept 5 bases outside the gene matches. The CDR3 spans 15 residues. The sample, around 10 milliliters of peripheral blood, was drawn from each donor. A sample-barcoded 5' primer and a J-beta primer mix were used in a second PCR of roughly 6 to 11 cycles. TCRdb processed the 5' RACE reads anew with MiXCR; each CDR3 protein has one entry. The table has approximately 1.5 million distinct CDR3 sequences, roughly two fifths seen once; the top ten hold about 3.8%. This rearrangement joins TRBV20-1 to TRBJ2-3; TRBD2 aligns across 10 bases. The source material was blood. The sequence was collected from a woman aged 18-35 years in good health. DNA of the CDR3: TGCAGTGCTGTAGCGGGAGGACTTAGCACAGATACGCAGTATTTT. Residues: CSAVAGGLSTDTQYF.